Listed below are T cell receptor beta chains from one sample, sequenced in a study of blood T cell repertoires in COVID-19. The table came from immunoSEQ multiplex PCR; TCRdb's copy has only in-frame clones and leaves some out. The table includes about 53,000 clones, roughly 87% detected once. Sequenced: peripheral blood. The receptor source for this set is a man in his 60s with active COVID-19. Both conserved end residues are part of each CDR3. Fields, in order: V gene, J gene, clone size, D gene, CDR3 protein, CDR3 DNA. A D gene is named only where the DNA matches it firmly. Clone size appears in some rows only: once, few, many, or a class for an expanded clone.

TRBV6-5	TRBJ2-7	once	TRBD1	CASSRDRDRAYEQYF	TGTGCCAGCAGTCGGGACCGGGACAGAGCCTACGAGCAGTACTTC
TRBV7-3	TRBJ2-7	.	.	CASSLSRLASYEQYF	TGTGCCAGCAGCTTATCTAGGCTAGCGTCCTACGAGCAGTACTTC
TRBV6-2/TRBV6-3	TRBJ1-1	.	TRBD1	CASSPQGARTEAFF	TGTGCCAGCAGCCCACAGGGGGCGAGAACTGAAGCTTTCTTT
TRBV11-3	TRBJ1-5	.	TRBD1	CASSQGGGHSNQPQHF	TGTGCCAGCAGCCAGGGGGGCGGGCATAGCAATCAGCCCCAGCATTTT
TRBV28	TRBJ1-5	.	.	CASSPLQGSNQPQHF	TGTGCCAGCAGTCCCCTGCAGGGTAGCAATCAGCCCCAGCATTTT
TRBV27	TRBJ2-3	.	.	CASSFTSLSTDTQYF	TGTGCCAGCAGCTTCACTTCTCTCAGCACAGATACGCAGTATTTT
TRBV27	TRBJ2-7	.	.	CASSYLARGLEQYF	TGTGCCAGCAGTTACTTAGCGCGGGGACTCGAGCAGTACTTC
TRBV9	TRBJ2-6	.	.	CASSTYSGANVLTF	TGTGCCAGCAGCACCTACTCTGGGGCCAACGTCCTGACTTTC
TRBV4-2	TRBJ2-3	.	.	CASSQDISARTDTQYF	TGTGCCAGCAGCCAAGATATTAGCGCCCGCACAGATACGCAGTATTTT
TRBV4-2	TRBJ2-3	.	.	CASSRGFQPDTQYF	TGTGCCAGCAGTCGAGGTTTTCAGCCAGATACGCAGTATTTT
TRBV11-2	TRBJ1-5	few	TRBD1	CASSLTGFSNQPQHF	TGTGCCAGCAGCCTGACAGGGTTCAGCAATCAGCCCCAGCATTTT
TRBV7-2	TRBJ2-2	.	TRBD2	CASSLVISGGFTGELFF	TGTGCCAGCAGCTTAGTAATATCGGGAGGGTTCACCGGGGAGCTGTTTTTT
TRBV3-1/TRBV3-2	TRBJ2-7	.	.	CASSFLYEQYF	TGTGCCAGCAGCTTCCTCTACGAGCAGTACTTC
TRBV7-2	TRBJ2-1	.	TRBD2	CASSPWLVAGHNEQFF	TGTGCCAGCAGCCCTTGGTTGGTAGCGGGGCACAATGAGCAGTTCTTC
TRBV6-1	TRBJ2-6	many	.	CASSVYRVRSGANVLTF	TGTGCCAGCAGTGTATACAGGGTTCGCTCTGGGGCCAACGTCCTGACTTTC
TRBV2	TRBJ2-1	.	TRBD2	CASSESVSGRGNEQFF	TGTGCCAGCAGTGAATCGGTTAGCGGGAGAGGCAATGAGCAGTTCTTC
TRBV5-1	TRBJ2-5	.	.	CASSFQQGATQYF	TGCGCCAGCAGCTTCCAACAGGGTGCGACCCAGTACTTC
TRBV28	TRBJ1-3	.	TRBD1	CASRRLQGATGNTIYF	TGTGCCAGCAGGCGCCTACAGGGGGCTACTGGAAACACCATATATTTT
TRBV10-3	TRBJ1-3	once	TRBD1	CAISPGQGNTIYF	TGTGCCATCAGTCCGGGACAGGGAAACACCATATATTTT
TRBV3-1/TRBV3-2	TRBJ2-7	.	.	CASSKLGGYEQYF	TGTGCCAGCAGCAAGCTCGGGGGCTACGAGCAGTACTTC
TRBV12-5	TRBJ1-5	.	.	CASGLVSRGDQPQHF	TGTGCTAGTGGTTTGGTGTCCCGGGGTGATCAGCCCCAGCATTTT
TRBV18	TRBJ1-1	.	TRBD1	CASSPPTGGYDTEAFF	TGTGCCAGCTCACCACCGACAGGGGGCTACGACACTGAAGCTTTCTTT
TRBV28	TRBJ1-3	once	.	CASREYSGNTIYF	TGTGCCAGCAGAGAGTACTCTGGAAACACCATATATTTT
TRBV28	TRBJ2-5	.	TRBD2	CASSLRASGRAVKTQYF	TGTGCCAGCAGTCTCAGGGCCAGCGGGAGGGCCGTGAAGACCCAGTACTTC
TRBV15	TRBJ2-1	.	.	CATSRDPRSSYNEQFF	TGTGCCACCAGCAGAGACCCTAGGAGCTCCTACAATGAGCAGTTCTTC
TRBV3-1/TRBV3-2	TRBJ2-1	.	TRBD2	CASSQPGLAGEVGQFF	TGTGCCAGCAGCCAGCCTGGACTAGCGGGAGAGGTAGGCCAGTTCTTC
TRBV20-1	TRBJ2-7	once	.	CSARTSLGQYF	TGCAGTGCTAGAACTAGCCTCGGCCAGTACTTC
TRBV4-3	TRBJ1-3	.	.	CASSQDVGGGAGNTIYF	TGCGCCAGCAGCCAAGACGTAGGGGGGGGTGCTGGAAACACCATATATTTT
TRBV18	TRBJ2-2	.	.	CASSPQAGANTGELFF	TGTGCCAGCTCACCTCAGGCTGGCGCGAACACCGGGGAGCTGTTTTTT
TRBV14	TRBJ2-7	.	TRBD1	CASSLGTGFPEQYF	TGTGCCAGCAGCCTAGGGACAGGGTTCCCTGAGCAGTACTTC
TRBV3-1/TRBV3-2	TRBJ2-5	once	.	CASSQVSSQYF	TGTGCCAGCAGCCAAGTTAGTTCCCAGTACTTC
TRBV23-1	TRBJ1-4	once	TRBD1	CASSQSQGGTNEKLFF	TGCGCCAGCAGTCAGTCGCAGGGGGGAACTAATGAAAAACTGTTTTTT
TRBV6-2/TRBV6-3	TRBJ2-3	.	.	CASSYGGLAHTDTQYF	TGTGCCAGCAGTTACGGCGGGCTAGCGCACACAGATACGCAGTATTTT
TRBV2	TRBJ1-6	.	TRBD1	CASSEEMTGRSPLHF	TGTGCCAGCAGTGAAGAAATGACAGGGCGATCACCCCTCCACTTT
TRBV2	TRBJ2-2	.	TRBD1	CASGRQGGGELFF	TGTGCCAGCGGAAGACAGGGCGGCGGGGAGCTGTTTTTT
TRBV28	TRBJ2-1	.	TRBD1	CAILSTRDSSYNEQFF	TGTGCCATCCTATCCACAAGGGACAGCTCCTACAATGAGCAGTTCTTC
TRBV5-6	TRBJ2-5	.	TRBD2	CASSKGLAGVRETQYF	TGTGCCAGCAGCAAGGGACTAGCGGGAGTTCGAGAGACCCAGTACTTC
TRBV27	TRBJ2-7	.	.	CASSYYGRKQYF	TGTGCCAGCAGTTACTATGGGAGAAAGCAGTACTTC
TRBV5-4	TRBJ1-2	.	.	CASSPAGRANYGYTF	TGTGCCAGCAGCCCCGCGGGAAGGGCCAACTATGGCTACACCTTC
TRBV6-2/TRBV6-3	TRBJ2-3	.	TRBD2	CASSTLAGGLYF	TGTGCCAGCAGTACACTAGCGGGAGGTTTGTATTTT
TRBV6-2/TRBV6-3	TRBJ2-1	.	.	CASSYGASNEQFF	TGTGCCAGCAGTTACGGAGCGTCCAATGAGCAGTTCTTC